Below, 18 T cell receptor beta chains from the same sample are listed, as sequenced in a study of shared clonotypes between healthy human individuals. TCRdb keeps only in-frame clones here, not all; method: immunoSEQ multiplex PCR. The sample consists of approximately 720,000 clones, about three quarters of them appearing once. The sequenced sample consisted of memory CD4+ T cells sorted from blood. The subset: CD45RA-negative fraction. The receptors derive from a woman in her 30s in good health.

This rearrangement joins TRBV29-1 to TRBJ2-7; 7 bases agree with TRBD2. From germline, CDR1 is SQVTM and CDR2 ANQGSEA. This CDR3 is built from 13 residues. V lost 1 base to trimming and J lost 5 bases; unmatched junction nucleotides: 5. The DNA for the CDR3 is TGCAGCGTTGAAGGCGGGGGAAGGAACGAGCAGTACTTC. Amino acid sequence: CSVEGGGRNEQYF.

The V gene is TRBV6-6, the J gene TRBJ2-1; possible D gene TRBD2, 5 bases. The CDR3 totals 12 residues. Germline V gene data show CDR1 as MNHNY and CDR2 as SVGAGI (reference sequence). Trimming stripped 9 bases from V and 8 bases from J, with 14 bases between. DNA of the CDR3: TGTGCCAGTATGGGAGATAGCGATGAGCAGTTCTTC. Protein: CASMGDSDEQFF.

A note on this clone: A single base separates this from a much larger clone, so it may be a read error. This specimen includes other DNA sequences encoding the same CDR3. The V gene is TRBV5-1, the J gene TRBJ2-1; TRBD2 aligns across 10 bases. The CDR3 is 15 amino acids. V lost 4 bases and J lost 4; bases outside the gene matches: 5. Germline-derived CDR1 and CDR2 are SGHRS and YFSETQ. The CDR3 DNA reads TGCGCCAGCAGCCTGTCTAGCGGGAGTTACAATGAGCAGTTCTTC. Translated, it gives CASSLSSGSYNEQFF. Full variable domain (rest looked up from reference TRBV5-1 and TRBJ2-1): KAGVTQTPRYLIKTRGQQVTLSCSPISGHRSVSWYQQTPGQGLQFLFEYFSETQRNKGNFPGRFSGRQFSNSRSEMNVSTLELGDSALYLCASSLSSGSYNEQFFGPGTRLTVL.

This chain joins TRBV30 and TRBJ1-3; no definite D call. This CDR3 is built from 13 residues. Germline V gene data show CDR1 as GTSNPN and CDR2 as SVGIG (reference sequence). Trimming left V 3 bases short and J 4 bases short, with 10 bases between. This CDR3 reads CAWSAASGNTIYF. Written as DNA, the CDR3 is TGTGCCTGGAGCGCCGCATCGGGAAACACCATATATTTT.

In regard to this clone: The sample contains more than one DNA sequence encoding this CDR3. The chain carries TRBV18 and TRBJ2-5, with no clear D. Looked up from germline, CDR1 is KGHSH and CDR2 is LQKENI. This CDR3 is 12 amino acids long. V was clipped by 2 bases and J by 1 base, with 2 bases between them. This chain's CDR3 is CASSPGQETQYF. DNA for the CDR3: TGTGCCAGCTCACCAGGCCAAGAGACCCAGTACTTC. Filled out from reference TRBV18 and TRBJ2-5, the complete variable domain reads NAGVMQNPRHLVRRRGQEARLRCSPMKGHSHVYWYRQLPEEGLKFMVYLQKENIIDESGMPKERFSAEFPKEGPSILRIQQVVRGDSAAYFCASSPGQETQYFGPGTRLLVL.

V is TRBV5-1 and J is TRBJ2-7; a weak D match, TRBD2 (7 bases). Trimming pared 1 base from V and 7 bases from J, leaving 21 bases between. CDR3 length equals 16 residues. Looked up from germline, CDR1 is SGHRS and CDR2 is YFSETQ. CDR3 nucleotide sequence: TGCGCCAGCAGCTTGAATGGGGGGGCCTCTAGAGCGGAGCAGTACTTC. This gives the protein CASSLNGGASRAEQYF. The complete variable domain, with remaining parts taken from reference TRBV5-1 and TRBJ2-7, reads KAGVTQTPRYLIKTRGQQVTLSCSPISGHRSVSWYQQTPGQGLQFLFEYFSETQRNKGNFPGRFSGRQFSNSRSEMNVSTLELGDSALYLCASSLNGGASRAEQYFGPGTRLTVT.

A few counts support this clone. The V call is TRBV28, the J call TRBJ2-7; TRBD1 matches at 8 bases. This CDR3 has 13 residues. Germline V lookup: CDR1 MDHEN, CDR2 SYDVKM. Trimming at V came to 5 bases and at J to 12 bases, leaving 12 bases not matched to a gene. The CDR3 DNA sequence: TGTGCCAGCAGTCCGCGCCGGGACAGGCCCGGGTACTTC. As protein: CASSPRRDRPGYF. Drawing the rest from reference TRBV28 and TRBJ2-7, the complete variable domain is DVKVTQSSRYLVKRTGEKVFLECVQDMDHENMFWYRQDPGLGLRLIYFSYDVKMKEKGDIPEGYSVSREKKERFSLILESASTNQTSMYLCASSPRRDRPGYFGPGTRLTVT.

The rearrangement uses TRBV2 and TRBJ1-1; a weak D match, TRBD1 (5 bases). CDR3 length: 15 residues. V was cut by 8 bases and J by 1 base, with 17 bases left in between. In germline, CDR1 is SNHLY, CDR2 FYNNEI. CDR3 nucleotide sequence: TGTGCCAGCGAAGGCGGGGGTGGTAGGAACACTGAAGCTTTCTTT. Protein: CASEGGGGRNTEAFF.

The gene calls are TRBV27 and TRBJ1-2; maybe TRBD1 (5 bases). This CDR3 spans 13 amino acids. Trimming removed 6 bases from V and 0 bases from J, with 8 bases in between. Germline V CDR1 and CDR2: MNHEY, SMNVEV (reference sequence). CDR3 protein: CASRSTANYGYTF. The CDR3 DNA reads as TGTGCCAGCAGGTCGACAGCTAACTATGGCTACACCTTC.

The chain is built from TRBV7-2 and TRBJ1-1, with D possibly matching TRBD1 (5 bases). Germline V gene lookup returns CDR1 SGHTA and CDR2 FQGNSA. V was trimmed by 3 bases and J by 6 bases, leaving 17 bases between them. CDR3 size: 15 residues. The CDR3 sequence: CASSFTGDIGAEAFF. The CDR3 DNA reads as TGTGCCAGCAGCTTCACGGGGGATATCGGGGCTGAAGCTTTCTTT. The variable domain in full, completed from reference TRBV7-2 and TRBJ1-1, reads GAGVSQSPSNKVTEKGKDVELRCDPISGHTALYWYRQSLGQGLEFLIYFQGNSAPDKSGLPSDRFSAERTGGSVSTLTIQRTQQEDSAVYLCASSFTGDIGAEAFFGQGTRLTVV.

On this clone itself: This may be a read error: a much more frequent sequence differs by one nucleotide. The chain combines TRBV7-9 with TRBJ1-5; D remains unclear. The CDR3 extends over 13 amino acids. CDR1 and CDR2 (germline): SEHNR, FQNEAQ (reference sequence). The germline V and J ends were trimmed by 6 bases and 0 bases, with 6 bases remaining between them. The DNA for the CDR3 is TGTGCCAGCAGTTTTTATAGCAATCAGCCCCAGCATTTT. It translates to CASSFYSNQPQHF. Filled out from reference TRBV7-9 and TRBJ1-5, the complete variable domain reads DTGVSQNPRHKITKRGQNVTFRCDPISEHNRLYWYRQTLGQGPEFLTYFQNEAQLEKSRLLSDRFSAERPKGSFSTLEIQRTEQGDSAMYLCASSFYSNQPQHFGDGTRLSIL.

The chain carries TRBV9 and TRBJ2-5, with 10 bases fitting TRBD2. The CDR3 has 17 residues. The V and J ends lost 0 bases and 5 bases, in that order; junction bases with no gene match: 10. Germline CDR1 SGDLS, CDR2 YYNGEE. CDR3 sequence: CASSVGSLAGSRETQYF. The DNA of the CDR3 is TGTGCCAGCAGCGTAGGATCACTAGCGGGAAGTAGGGAGACCCAGTACTTC.

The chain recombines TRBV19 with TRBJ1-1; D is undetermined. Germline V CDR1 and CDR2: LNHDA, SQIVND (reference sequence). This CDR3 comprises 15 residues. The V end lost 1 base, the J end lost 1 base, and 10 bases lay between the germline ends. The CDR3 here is CASSIGRKENTEAFF. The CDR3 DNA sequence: TGTGCCAGTAGTATAGGCCGAAAGGAGAACACTGAAGCTTTCTTT.

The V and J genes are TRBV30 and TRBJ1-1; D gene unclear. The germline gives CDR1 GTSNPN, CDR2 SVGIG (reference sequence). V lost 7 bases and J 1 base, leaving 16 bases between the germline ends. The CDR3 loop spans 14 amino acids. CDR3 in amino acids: CAYGREGANTEAFF. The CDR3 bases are TGTGCCTATGGAAGGGAGGGAGCGAACACTGAAGCTTTCTTT.

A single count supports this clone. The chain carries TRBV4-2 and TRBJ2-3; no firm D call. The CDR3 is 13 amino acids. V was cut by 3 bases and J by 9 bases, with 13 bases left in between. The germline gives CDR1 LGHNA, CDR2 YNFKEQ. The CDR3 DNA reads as TGTGCCAGCAGCCAGGTGGAAGGGCCGACGCAGTATTTT. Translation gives CASSQVEGPTQYF.

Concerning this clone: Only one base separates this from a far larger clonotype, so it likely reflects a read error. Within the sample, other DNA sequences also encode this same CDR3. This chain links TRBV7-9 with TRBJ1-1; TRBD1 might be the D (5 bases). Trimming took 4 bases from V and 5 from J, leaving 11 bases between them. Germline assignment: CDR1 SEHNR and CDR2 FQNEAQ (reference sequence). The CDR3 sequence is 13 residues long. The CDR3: CASSSQGDTEAFF. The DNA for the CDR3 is TGTGCCAGCAGCTCGCAGGGTGATACTGAAGCTTTCTTT. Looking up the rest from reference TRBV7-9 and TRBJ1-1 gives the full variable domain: DTGVSQNPRHKITKRGQNVTFRCDPISEHNRLYWYRQTLGQGPEFLTYFQNEAQLEKSRLLSDRFSAERPKGSFSTLEIQRTEQGDSAMYLCASSSQGDTEAFFGQGTRLTVV.

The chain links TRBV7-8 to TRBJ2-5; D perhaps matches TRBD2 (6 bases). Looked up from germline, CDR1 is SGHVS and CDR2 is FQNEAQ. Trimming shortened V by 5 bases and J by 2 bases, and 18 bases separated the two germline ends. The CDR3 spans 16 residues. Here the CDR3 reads CASSPEAGGPQETQYF. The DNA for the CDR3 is TGTGCCAGCAGCCCAGAGGCAGGAGGGCCACAAGAGACCCAGTACTTC.

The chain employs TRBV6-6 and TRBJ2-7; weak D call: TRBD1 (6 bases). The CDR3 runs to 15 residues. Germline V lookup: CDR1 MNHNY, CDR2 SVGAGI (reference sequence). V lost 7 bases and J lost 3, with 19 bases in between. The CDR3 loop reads CASTLEQGLGYEQYF. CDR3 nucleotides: TGTGCCAGCACCCTTGAACAGGGCCTAGGCTACGAGCAGTACTTC.